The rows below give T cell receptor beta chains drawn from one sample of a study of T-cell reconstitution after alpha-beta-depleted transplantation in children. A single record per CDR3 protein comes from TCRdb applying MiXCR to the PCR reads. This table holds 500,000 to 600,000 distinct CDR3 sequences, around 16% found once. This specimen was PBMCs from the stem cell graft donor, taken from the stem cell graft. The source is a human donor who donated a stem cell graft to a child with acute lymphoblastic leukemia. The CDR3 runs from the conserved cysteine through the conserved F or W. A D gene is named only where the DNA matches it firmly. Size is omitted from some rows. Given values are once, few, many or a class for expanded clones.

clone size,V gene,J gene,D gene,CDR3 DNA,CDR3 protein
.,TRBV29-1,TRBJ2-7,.,TGCAGCGTTGAACGGACGAGAGACTCCTACGAGCAGTACTTC,CSVERTRDSYEQYF
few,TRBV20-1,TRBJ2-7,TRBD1,TGCAGTGCTAGCTTGACAGGGGGACCCTACGAGCAGTACTTC,CSASLTGGPYEQYF
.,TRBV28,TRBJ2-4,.,TGTGCCAGCAGTCCGTCTTCGGGACACAACATTCAGTACTTC,CASSPSSGHNIQYF
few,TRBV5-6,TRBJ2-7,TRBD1,TGTGCCAGCAGCTTCGGTGGATGGACAGGAAACACCTACGAGCAGTACTTC,CASSFGGWTGNTYEQYF
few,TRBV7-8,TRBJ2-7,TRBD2,TGTGCCAGCAGCTTAGGGTTTAGCGGGAGGCAATCCTACGAGCAGTACTTC,CASSLGFSGRQSYEQYF
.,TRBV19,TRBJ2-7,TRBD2,TGTGCCAGTAGTATTGCTAGCGGGTGGATCTACGAGCAGTACTTC,CASSIASGWIYEQYF
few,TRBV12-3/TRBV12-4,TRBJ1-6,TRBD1,TGTGCCAGCACCTATACCGGGACAGCTAATTCACCCCTCCACTTT,CASTYTGTANSPLHF
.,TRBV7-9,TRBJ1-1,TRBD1,TGTGCCAGCAGCTTAGACCGACAGGGCGTCCCTGAAGCTTTCTTT,CASSLDRQGVPEAFF
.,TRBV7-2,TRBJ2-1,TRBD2,TGTGCCAGCAGCCCCATTAGCGGGAGCTCCTACAATGAGCAGTTCTTC,CASSPISGSSYNEQFF
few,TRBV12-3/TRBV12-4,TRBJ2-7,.,TGTGCCAGCAGTTTAGCTCAGGGGCACTCCTACGAGCAGTACTTC,CASSLAQGHSYEQYF
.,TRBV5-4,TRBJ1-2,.,TGTGCCAGCAGCGAGCACACAGGGTTCGATGGCTACACCTTC,CASSEHTGFDGYTF
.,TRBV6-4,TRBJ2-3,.,TGTGCCAGCAGTGACTCGAGCGTACCAGATACGCAGTATTTT,CASSDSSVPDTQYF
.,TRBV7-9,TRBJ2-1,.,TGTGCCAGCGGACCATACTACAATGAGCAGTTCTTC,CASGPYYNEQFF
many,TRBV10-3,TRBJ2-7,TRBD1,TGTGCCATCAGTGAGTCGACAGGGCCCTACGAGCAGTACTTC,CAISESTGPYEQYF
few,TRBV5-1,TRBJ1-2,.,TGCGCCAGCAGCCCCGTGCAGGGGACGGGGCCTAACTATGGCTACACCTTC,CASSPVQGTGPNYGYTF
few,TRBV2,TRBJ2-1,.,TGTGCCAGCAGGGAGGTCAATGAGCAGTTCTTC,CASREVNEQFF
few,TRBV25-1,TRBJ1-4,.,TGTGCCAGCAGTCCGGGACTGATAAATGAAAAACTGTTTTTT,CASSPGLINEKLFF
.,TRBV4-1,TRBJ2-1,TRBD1,TGCGCCAGCAGCCAGATCTTTGGGACAGAAGATGAGCAGTTCTTC,CASSQIFGTEDEQFF
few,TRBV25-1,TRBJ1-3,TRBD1,TGTGCCAGCAGTGCGGACAGGGCGGTGGGAAACACCATATATTTT,CASSADRAVGNTIYF
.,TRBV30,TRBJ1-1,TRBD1,TGTGCCTGGAGTGTACAGGGGCGGGCTGAAGCTTTCTTT,CAWSVQGRAEAFF
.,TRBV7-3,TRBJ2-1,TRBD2,TGTGCCAGCAGCCCCCAGGCGGTAAAACTAGCGGGCGACAATGAGCAGTTCTTC,CASSPQAVKLAGDNEQFF
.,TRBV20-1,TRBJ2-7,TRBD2,TGCAGTGCCATTAGCGGGAGCTCCTACGAGCAGTACTTC,CSAISGSSYEQYF
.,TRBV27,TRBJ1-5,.,TGTGCCAGCAGTTTTCGCGGTCTTGGCAATCAGCCCCAGCATTTT,CASSFRGLGNQPQHF
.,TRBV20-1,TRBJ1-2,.,TGCAGTGCTTCCTCGTCTAACTATGGCTACACCTTC,CSASSSNYGYTF
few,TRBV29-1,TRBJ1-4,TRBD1,TGCAGCGCCGCGTTCGGGACAGGGGTAGAAAAACTGTTTTTT,CSAAFGTGVEKLFF
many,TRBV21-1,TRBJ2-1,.,TGTGCCAGCAGCAAGTCAGGAGCCTACAATGAGCAGTTCTTC,CASSKSGAYNEQFF
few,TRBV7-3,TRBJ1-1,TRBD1,TGTGCCAGCAGCCAATACAGGGGGCCGGGGAAGAACACTGAAGCTTTCTTT,CASSQYRGPGKNTEAFF
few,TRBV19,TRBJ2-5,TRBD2,TGTGCCAGTACCCGAGCGGGAGAAGAGACCCAGTACTTC,CASTRAGEETQYF
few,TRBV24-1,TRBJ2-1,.,TGTGCCACCAGTGATTACTCCGACGGTTCCAATGAGCAGTTCTTC,CATSDYSDGSNEQFF
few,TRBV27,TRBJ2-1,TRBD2,TGTGCCAGCAGCTCGGGAGCGGGGGCCTGGCGGAATGAGCAGTTCTTC,CASSSGAGAWRNEQFF
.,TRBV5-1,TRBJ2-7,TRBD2,TGCGCCAGCAGCTTGGAGGGTAGCGGGACGACCTACGAGCAGTACTTC,CASSLEGSGTTYEQYF
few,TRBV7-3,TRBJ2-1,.,TGTGCCAGCAGCTTAAGCTCCCTGAATGAGCAGTTCTTC,CASSLSSLNEQFF
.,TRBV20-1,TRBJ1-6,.,TGCAGTGCACGAAGCGCCCTTAATTCACCCCTCCACTTT,CSARSALNSPLHF
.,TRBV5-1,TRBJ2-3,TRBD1,TGCGCCAGCGGGACAGGGGACACAGATACGCAGTATTTT,CASGTGDTDTQYF
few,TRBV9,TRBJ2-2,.,TGTGCCAGCAGCGTAGATCCAGCACCCGGGGAGCTGTTTTTT,CASSVDPAPGELFF
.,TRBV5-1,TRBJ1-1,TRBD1,TGCGCCAGCAGCGGGGGGACAGGGACGACTGAAGCTTTCTTT,CASSGGTGTTEAFF
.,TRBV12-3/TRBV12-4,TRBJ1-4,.,TGTGCCAGCAGTTACGGGAGAATAGGAGAAAAACTGTTTTTT,CASSYGRIGEKLFF
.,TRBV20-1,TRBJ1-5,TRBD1,TGCAGTGCTAGGGGACAGGGAAGCTATAGCAATCAGCCCCAGCATTTT,CSARGQGSYSNQPQHF
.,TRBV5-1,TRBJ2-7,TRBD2,TGCGCCAGCGGACGGGAGGTTTCGTCGAACGAGCAGTACTTC,CASGREVSSNEQYF
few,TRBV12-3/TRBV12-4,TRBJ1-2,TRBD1,TGTGCCAGCAGACTGCAGGGGGCCGGCGGCTACACCTTC,CASRLQGAGGYTF
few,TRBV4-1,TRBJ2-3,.,TGCGCCAGCAGCCAAGCTAATTTCAGAGATACGCAGTATTTT,CASSQANFRDTQYF
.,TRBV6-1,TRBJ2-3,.,TGTGCCAGCAGTGAAATGGCGGGGGATACGCAGTATTTT,CASSEMAGDTQYF
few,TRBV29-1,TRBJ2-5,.,TGCAGCGTTGAAGACAGCCAAGAGACCCAGTACTTC,CSVEDSQETQYF
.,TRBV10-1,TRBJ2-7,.,TGCGCCAGCAGTGAAGTTCCGGACGAGCAGTACTTC,CASSEVPDEQYF
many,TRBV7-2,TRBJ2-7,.,TGTGCCAGCAGTTCCGGGTCTACCTACGAGCAGTACTTC,CASSSGSTYEQYF
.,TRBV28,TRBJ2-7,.,TGTGCCAGCAGTCCTCAATCTACGGAGGAGCAGTACTTC,CASSPQSTEEQYF
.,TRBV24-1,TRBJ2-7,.,TGTGCCACCAGTGATTTAGACTTCTCCGAGCAGTACTTC,CATSDLDFSEQYF
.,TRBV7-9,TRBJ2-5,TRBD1,TGTGCCAGCAGCTCGGGGTCGGGACAGCAAGAGACCCAGTACTTC,CASSSGSGQQETQYF
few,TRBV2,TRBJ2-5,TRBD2,TGTGCCAGCGCTCATAGCGGGAGAGGAGAGACCCAGTACTTC,CASAHSGRGETQYF
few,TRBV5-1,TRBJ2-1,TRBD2,TGCGCCAGCAGCTTGGGACTAGCCCCCGACTACAATGAGCAGTTCTTC,CASSLGLAPDYNEQFF
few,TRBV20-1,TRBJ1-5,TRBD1,TGCAGTGCAACCGGGACAGTGGATCAGCCCCAGCATTTT,CSATGTVDQPQHF
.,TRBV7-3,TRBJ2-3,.,TGTGCCAGCAGCTTGGACTATGGCGGAGGCACAGATACGCAGTATTTT,CASSLDYGGGTDTQYF
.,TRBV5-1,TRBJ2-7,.,TGCGCCAGCAGGACCTCGGACGAGGGAGGAACATACGAGCAGTACTTC,CASRTSDEGGTYEQYF